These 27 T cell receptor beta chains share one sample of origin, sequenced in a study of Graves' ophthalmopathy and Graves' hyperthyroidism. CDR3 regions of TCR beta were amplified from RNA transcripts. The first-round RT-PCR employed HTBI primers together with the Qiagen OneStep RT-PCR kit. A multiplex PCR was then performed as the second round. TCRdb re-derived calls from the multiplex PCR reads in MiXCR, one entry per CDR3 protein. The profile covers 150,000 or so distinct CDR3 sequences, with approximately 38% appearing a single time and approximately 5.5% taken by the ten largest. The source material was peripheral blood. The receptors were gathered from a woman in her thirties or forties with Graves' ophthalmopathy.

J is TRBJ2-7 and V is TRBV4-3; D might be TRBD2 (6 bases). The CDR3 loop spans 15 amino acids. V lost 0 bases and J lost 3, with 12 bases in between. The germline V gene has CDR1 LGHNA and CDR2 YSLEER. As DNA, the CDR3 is TGCGCCAGCAGCCAAGATCGCCTAGCGAGCTACGAGCAGTACTTC. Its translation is CASSQDRLASYEQYF.

The CDR3 coding sequence is TGTGCCAGCAGGCGACTAGCCCATAGCTCCTACGAGCAGTACTTC. It is translated as CASRRLAHSSYEQYF. The gene calls are TRBV6-1 and TRBJ2-7; TRBD2 aligns across 7 bases. This CDR3 contains 15 residues. With V trimmed by 6 bases and J by 0 bases, 8 bases remained unmatched. Germline CDR1 MNHNS, CDR2 SASEGT.

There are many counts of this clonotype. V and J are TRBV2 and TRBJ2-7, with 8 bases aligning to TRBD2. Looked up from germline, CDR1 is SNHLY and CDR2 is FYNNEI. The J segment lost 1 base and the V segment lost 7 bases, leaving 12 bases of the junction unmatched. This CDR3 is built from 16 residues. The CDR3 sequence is CASTPPSGSLSYEQYF. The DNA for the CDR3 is TGTGCCAGCACCCCCCCAAGCGGGAGTCTTTCCTACGAGCAGTACTTC.

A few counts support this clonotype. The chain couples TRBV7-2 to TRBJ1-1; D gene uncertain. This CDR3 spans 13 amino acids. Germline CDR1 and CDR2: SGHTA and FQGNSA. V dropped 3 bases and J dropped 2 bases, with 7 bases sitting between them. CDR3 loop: CASSFNQNTEAFF. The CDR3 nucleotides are TGTGCCAGCAGCTTTAATCAAAACACTGAAGCTTTCTTT.

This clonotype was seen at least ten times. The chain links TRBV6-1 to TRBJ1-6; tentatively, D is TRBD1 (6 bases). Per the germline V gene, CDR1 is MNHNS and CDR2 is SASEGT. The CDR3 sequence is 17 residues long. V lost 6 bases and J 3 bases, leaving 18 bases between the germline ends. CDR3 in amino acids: CASSRDIQVYYNSPLHF. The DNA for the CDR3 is TGTGCCAGCAGCCGGGACATACAGGTTTACTATAATTCACCCCTCCACTTT.

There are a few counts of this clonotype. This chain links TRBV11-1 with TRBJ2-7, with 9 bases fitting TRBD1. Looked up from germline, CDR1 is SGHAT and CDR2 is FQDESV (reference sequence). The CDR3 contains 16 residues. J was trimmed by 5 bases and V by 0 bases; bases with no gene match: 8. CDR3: CASSLASGTGKNEQYF. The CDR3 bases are TGTGCCAGCAGCTTAGCCTCCGGGACAGGGAAGAACGAGCAGTACTTC.

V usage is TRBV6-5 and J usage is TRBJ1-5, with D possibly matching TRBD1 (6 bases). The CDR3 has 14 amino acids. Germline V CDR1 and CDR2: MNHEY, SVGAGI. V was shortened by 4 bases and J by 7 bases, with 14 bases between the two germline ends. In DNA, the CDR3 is TGTGCCAGCAGTTGGAAGGGGGGTAACCAGCCCCAGCATTTT. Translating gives CASSWKGGNQPQHF.

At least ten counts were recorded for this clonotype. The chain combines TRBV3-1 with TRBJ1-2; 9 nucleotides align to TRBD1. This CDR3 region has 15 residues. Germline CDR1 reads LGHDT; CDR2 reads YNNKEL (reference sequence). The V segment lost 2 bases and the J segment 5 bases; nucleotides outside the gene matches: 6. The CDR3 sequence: CASSQPSTGGYGYTF. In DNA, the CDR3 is TGTGCCAGCAGCCAACCCTCGACAGGGGGGTATGGCTACACCTTC.

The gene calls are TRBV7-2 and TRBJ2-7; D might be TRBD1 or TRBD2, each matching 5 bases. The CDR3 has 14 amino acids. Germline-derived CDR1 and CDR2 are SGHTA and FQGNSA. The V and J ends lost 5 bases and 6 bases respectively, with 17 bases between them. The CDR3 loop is CASSPLGTTGEQYF. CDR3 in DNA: TGTGCCAGCAGCCCCCTCGGGACGACGGGCGAGCAGTACTTC.

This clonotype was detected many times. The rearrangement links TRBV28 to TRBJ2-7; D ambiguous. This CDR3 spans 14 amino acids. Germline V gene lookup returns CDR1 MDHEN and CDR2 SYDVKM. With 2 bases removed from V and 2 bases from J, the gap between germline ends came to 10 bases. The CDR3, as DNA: TGTGCCAGCAGTTTAGATGAATCTGCCTACGAGCAGTACTTC. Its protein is CASSLDESAYEQYF.

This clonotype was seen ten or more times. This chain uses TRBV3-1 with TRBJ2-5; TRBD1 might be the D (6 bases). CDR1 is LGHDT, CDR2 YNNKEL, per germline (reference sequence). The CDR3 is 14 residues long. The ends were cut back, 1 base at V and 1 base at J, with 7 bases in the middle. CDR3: CASSQATGQETQYF. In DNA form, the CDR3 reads TGTGCCAGCAGCCAAGCGACAGGCCAAGAGACCCAGTACTTC.

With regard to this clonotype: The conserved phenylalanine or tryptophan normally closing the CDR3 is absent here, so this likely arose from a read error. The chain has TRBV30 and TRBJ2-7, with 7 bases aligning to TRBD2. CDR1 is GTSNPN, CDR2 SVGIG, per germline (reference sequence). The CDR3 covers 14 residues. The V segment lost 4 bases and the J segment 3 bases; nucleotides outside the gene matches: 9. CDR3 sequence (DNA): TGTGCCTGGAACCATGGGCGGGAGTTCTACGAGCAGTACTCC. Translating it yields CAWNHGREFYEQYS.

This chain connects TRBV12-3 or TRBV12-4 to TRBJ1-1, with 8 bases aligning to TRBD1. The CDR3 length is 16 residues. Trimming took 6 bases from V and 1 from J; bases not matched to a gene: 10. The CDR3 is CASRPKAQGANTEAFF. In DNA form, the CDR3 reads TGTGCCAGCAGGCCCAAGGCCCAGGGGGCGAACACTGAAGCTTTCTTT.

In nucleotides, the CDR3 is TGTGCCAGCAGCTTAAGGCCCCAGTCGGCAGATGCCCAAGAGACCCAGTACTTC. As protein: CASSLRPQSADAQETQYF. The chain recombines TRBV11-2 with TRBJ2-5; D remains unclear. V dropped 2 bases and J dropped 1 base, with 20 bases sitting between them. There are 18 residues in the CDR3. Germline CDR1 and CDR2: SGHAT and FQNNGV.

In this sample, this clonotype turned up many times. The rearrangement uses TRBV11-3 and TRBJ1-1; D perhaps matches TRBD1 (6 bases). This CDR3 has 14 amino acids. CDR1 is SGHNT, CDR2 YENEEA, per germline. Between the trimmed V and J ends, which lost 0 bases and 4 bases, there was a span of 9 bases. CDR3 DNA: TGTGCCAGCAGCTTAGACAGGGGAGGCACTGAAGCTTTCTTT. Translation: CASSLDRGGTEAFF.

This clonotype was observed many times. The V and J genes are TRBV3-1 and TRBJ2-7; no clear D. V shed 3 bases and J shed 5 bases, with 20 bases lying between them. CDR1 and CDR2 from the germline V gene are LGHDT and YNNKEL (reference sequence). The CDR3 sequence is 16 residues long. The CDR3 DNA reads TGTGCCAGCAGCCAGATTCCTCCCCCTTATGCGGACGAGCAGTACTTC. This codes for CASSQIPPPYADEQYF.

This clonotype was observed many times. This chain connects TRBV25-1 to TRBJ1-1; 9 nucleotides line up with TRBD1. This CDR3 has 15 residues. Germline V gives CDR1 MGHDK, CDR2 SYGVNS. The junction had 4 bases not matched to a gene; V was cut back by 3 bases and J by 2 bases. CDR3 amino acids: CASSDRQGVNTEAFF. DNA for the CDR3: TGTGCCAGCAGTGATCGACAGGGGGTAAACACTGAAGCTTTCTTT. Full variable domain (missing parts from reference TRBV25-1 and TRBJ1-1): EADIYQTPRYLVIGTGKKITLECSQTMGHDKMYWYQQDPGMELHLIHYSYGVNSTEKGDLSSESTVSRIRTEHFPLTLESARPSHTSQYLCASSDRQGVNTEAFFGQGTRLTVV.

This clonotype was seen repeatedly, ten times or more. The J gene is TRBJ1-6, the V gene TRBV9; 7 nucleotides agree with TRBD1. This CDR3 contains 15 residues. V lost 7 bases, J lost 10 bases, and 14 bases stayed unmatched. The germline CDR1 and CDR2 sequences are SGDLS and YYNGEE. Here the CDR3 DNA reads TGTGCCAGCTCTCGCGGGAGGGACAGACGGTCACCCCTCCACTTT. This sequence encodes CASSRGRDRRSPLHF. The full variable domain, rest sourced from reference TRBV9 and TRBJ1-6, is DSGVTQTPKHLITATGQRVTLRCSPRSGDLSVYWYQQSLDQGLQFLIQYYNGEERAKGNILERFSAQQFPDLHSELNLSSLELGDSALYFCASSRGRDRRSPLHFGNGTRLTVT.

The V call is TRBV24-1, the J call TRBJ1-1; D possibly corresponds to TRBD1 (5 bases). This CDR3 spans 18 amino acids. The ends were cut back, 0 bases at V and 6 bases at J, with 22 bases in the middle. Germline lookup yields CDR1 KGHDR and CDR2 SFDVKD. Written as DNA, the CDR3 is TGTGCCACCAGTGATTTGGTCGAATTTGAGGGGAAGGTGGCTGAAGCTTTCTTT. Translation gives CATSDLVEFEGKVAEAFF.

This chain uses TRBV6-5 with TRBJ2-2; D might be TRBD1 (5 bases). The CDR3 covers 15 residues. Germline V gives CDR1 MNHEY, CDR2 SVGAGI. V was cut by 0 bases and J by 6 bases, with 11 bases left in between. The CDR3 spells CASSYSLGHSGELFF. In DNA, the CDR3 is TGTGCCAGCAGTTACTCGTTGGGGCATTCCGGGGAGCTGTTTTTT.

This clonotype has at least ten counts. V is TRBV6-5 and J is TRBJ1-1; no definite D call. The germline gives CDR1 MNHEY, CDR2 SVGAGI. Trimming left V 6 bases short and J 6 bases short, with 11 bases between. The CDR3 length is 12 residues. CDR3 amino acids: CASRTPGSEAFF. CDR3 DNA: TGTGCCAGCAGGACCCCGGGGTCTGAAGCTTTCTTT.

As DNA, the CDR3 is TGTGCCAGCAGTAGCGGGAGCACCGGGGAGCTGTTTTTT. This gives the protein CASSSGSTGELFF. The rearrangement joins TRBV12-3 or TRBV12-4 to TRBJ2-2; 8 bases are a match to TRBD2. Trimming cost V 5 bases and J 4 bases; bases outside gene matches: 0. The CDR3 is 13 amino acids.

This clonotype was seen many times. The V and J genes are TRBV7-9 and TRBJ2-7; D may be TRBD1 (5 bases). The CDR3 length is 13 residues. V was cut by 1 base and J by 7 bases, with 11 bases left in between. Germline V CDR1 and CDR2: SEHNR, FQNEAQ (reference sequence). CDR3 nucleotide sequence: TGTGCCAGCAGCTTAGGCAGGGTTGAGGAGCAGTACTTC. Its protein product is CASSLGRVEEQYF.

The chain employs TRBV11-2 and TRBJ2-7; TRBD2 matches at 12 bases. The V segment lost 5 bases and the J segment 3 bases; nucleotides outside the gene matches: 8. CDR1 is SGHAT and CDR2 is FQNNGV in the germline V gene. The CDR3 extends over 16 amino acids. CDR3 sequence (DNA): TGTGCCAGCAGCCCTAGGGGGACTAGCGGGTACTACGAGCAGTACTTC. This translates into CASSPRGTSGYYEQYF.

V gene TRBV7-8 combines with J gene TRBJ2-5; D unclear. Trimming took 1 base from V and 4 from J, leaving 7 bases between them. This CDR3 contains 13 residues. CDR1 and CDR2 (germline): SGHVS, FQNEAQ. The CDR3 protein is CASSLGLIETQYF. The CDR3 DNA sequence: TGTGCCAGCAGCTTAGGGTTGATAGAGACCCAGTACTTC.

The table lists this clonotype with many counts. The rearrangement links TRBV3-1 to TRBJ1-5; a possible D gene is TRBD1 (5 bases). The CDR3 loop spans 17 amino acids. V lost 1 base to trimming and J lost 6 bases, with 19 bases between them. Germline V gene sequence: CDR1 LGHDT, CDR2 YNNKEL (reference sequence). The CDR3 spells CASSQGGTALGLQPQHF. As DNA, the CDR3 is TGTGCCAGCAGCCAAGGCGGGACGGCTCTCGGCCTTCAGCCCCAGCATTTT. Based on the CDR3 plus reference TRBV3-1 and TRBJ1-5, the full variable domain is DTAVSQTPKYLVTQMGNDKSIKCEQNLGHDTMYWYKQDSKKFLKIMFSYNNKELIINETVPNRFSPKSPDKAHLNLHINSLELGDSAVYFCASSQGGTALGLQPQHFGDGTRLSIL.

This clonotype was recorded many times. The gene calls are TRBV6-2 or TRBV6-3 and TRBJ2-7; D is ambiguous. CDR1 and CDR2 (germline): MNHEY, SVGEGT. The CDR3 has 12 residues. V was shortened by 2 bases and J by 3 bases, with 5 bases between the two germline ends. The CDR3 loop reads CASSYPGYEQYF. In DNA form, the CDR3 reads TGTGCCAGCAGTTACCCGGGCTACGAGCAGTACTTC.